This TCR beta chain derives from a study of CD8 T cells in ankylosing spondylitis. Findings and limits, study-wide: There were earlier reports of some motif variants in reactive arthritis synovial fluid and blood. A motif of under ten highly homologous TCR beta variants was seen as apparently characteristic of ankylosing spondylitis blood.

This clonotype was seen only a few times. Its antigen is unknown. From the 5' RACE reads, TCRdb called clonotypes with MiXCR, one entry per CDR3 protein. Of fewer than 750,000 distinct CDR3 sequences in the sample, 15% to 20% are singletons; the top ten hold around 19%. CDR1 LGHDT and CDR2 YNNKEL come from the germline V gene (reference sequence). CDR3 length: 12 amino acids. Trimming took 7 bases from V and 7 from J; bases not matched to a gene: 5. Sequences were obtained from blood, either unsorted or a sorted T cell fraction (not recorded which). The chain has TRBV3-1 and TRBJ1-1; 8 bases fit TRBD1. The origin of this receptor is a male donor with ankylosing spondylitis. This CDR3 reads CASNDRGNEAFF. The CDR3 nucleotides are TGTGCCAGCAATGACAGGGGTAATGAAGCTTTCTTT.